The entry below gives a single T cell receptor (beta chain) sequence along with its context. Its specificity is not known. The sample belongs to a study of somatic mutations in cytotoxic T cells in rheumatoid arthritis. Turning to the study itself: Flow cytometric sorting isolated some V beta antibody-stained T-cell populations at nearly 100% purity, and among them were V beta1+ cells that underwent TCRB sequencing.

Purity of the CD4+ and CD8+ cells, isolated by positive magnetic bead selection, was checked by flow cytometry. Original processing notes: Matches to published virus-specific TCRB sequences were rare among patient CD8+ clones larger than 1%. Libraries were prepared by immunoSEQ multiplex PCR; TCRdb keeps only in-frame clonotypes and omits some of them. The V and J calls and clone size come from that table; D and trimming were worked out from the DNA. The repertoire holds 25,000 to 30,000 clones, with around nine tenths as singletons. The study's findings and limits: The study found that the largest CD8+ clone exceeded 20% of CD8+ cells in 8 of 65 patients.

Germline lookup yields CDR1 SGHAT and CDR2 FQNNGV. Trimming took 1 base from V and 12 from J; bases not matched to a gene: 6. The CDR3 is 13 residues long. Material for sequencing was CD8+ T cells sorted from blood. This sequence originates from an adult with rheumatoid arthritis. The rearrangement uses TRBV11-2 and TRBJ1-5; the match to TRBD1 covers 7 bases. DNA for the CDR3: TGTGCCAGCAGCTTAGGCGAGGGGGCAGGCCAGCATTTT. It encodes CASSLGEGAGQHF. Together with reference TRBV11-2 and TRBJ1-5, the CDR3 gives the full variable domain: EAGVAQSPRYKIIEKRQSVAFWCNPISGHATLYWYQQILGQGPKLLIQFQNNGVVDDSQLPKDRFSAERLKGVDSTLKIQPAKLEDSAVYLCASSLGEGAGQHFGDGTRLSIL.